A selection of T cell receptor beta chains follows, all from one sample in a study of T cell responses to AZD1222 COVID-19 vaccine. Measured with immunoSEQ multiplex PCR; TCRdb has only the in-frame clones, and not every one. This table holds around 92,000 clones, just over 85% found once. Specimen: peripheral blood, collected on day 0 of AZD1222 vaccination. The receptors stem from an adult in good health. The CDR3 runs from the conserved cysteine through the conserved F or W. The D gene is left open where the match is weak. Clone size, where shown, is once, few, many, or a class for clones that have expanded.

j_call v_call clone_size cdr3_length d_call cdr3_aa cdr3_nt
TRBJ1-6 TRBV27 . 16 . CASSLSKSSYNSPLHF TGTGCCAGCAGTTTATCCAAGAGCTCCTATAATTCACCCCTCCACTTT
TRBJ2-5 TRBV3-1/TRBV3-2 . 16 TRBD2 CASSQGASGGQETQYF TGTGCCAGCAGCCAAGGGGCTAGCGGGGGACAAGAGACCCAGTACTTC
TRBJ1-3 TRBV5-1 . 16 . CASSRDSYRSGNTIYF TGCGCCAGCAGCCGTGATTCATACCGCTCTGGAAACACCATATATTTT
TRBJ1-4 TRBV15 . 15 . CATSRDRQVREKLFF TGTGCCACCAGCAGAGACAGACAGGTTCGAGAAAAACTGTTTTTT
TRBJ2-3 TRBV5-1 . 16 TRBD2 CASSRSGGADTDTQYF TGCGCCAGCAGCAGGAGCGGGGGGGCCGACACAGATACGCAGTATTTT
TRBJ2-3 TRBV12-3/TRBV12-4 . 12 . CASSFLLDTQYF TGTGCCAGCAGTTTCTTACTCGATACGCAGTATTTT
TRBJ1-6 TRBV13 . 14 . CASSYRQGNSPLHF TGTGCCAGCAGCTACCGCCAGGGGAATTCACCCCTCCACTTT
TRBJ2-1 TRBV4-1 . 17 TRBD2 CASSPFGLAGTYNEQFF TGCGCCAGCAGCCCCTTTGGACTAGCGGGGACCTACAATGAGCAGTTCTTC
TRBJ2-5 TRBV2 . 13 . CASSWGAGETQYF TGTGCCAGCAGTTGGGGGGCGGGAGAGACCCAGTACTTC
TRBJ1-2 TRBV6-5 . 15 . CASWSGDATNYGYTF TGTGCCAGCTGGTCGGGGGACGCCACTAACTATGGCTACACCTTC
TRBJ1-5 TRBV6-5 . 14 . CATSRGWEDQPQHF TGTGCCACCTCGCGGGGGTGGGAAGATCAGCCCCAGCATTTT
TRBJ1-1 TRBV28 . 14 . CASSLHAGNTEAFF TGTGCCAGCAGTTTACATGCTGGGAACACTGAAGCTTTCTTT
TRBJ2-3 TRBV6-5 . 14 TRBD2 CASSYGGGRYTQYF TGTGCCAGCAGTTACGGGGGGGGACGTTATACGCAGTATTTT
TRBJ1-1 TRBV7-2 . 15 TRBD1 CASSTTGGKGSEAFF TGTGCCAGCAGTACGACAGGGGGCAAGGGTTCTGAAGCTTTCTTT
TRBJ1-2 TRBV21-1 . 13 . CASSKVDNYGYTF TGTGCCAGCAGCAAAGTCGACAACTATGGCTACACCTTC
TRBJ2-2 TRBV6-5 few 13 . CASRQQGRGELFF TGTGCCAGCAGACAACAGGGACGAGGGGAGCTGTTTTTT
TRBJ2-1 TRBV5-1 . 16 . CASSRTTGREHNEQFF TGCGCCAGCAGCAGGACGACAGGGAGGGAACACAATGAGCAGTTCTTC
TRBJ2-3 TRBV5-1 . 17 TRBD2 CASSVGLASRRTDTQYF TGCGCCAGCAGCGTGGGACTAGCGAGTCGGAGAACAGATACGCAGTATTTT
TRBJ1-1 TRBV2 . 17 . CASSERGREGGRTEAFF TGTGCCAGCAGTGAAAGGGGTCGGGAAGGGGGAAGAACTGAAGCTTTCTTT